This T cell receptor beta chain is from a study of shared clonotypes between healthy human individuals. Study-wide results and caveats: Generally, estimated richness proved larger in naive subsets than it did in memory subsets.

In regard to this clone: Antigen unknown.

The protocol was immunoSEQ multiplex PCR, while the TCRdb copy is restricted to in-frame clones and leaves out a portion. The sample includes over a million clones, around 82% of them seen just once. This sequence was found in a man younger than 35 in good health. Some clones in this sample may be carry-over from other donors' samples. Sequenced material: memory CD4+ T cells from PBMCs. The subset: CD45RA-negative fraction.

CDR3 residues: CASSQEGRGNYGYTF. CDR3 DNA: TGTGCCAGCAGCCAAGAGGGTCGGGGAAACTATGGCTACACCTTC. The chain has TRBV4-2 and TRBJ1-2; D ambiguous. The V end lost 0 bases, the J end lost 2 bases, and 10 bases lay between the germline ends. The germline V gene has CDR1 LGHNA and CDR2 YNFKEQ. The CDR3 is made up of 15 amino acids.